The sequence of this TCR beta chain was determined in a study of Tregs in tolerant kidney transplant recipients. Study context: Recipients received nonmyeloablative bone marrow transplants from related graft donors, with transient mixed chimerism.

This CDR3 has 11 residues. Deletions cut 4 bases from V and 10 bases from J, with 10 bases between. Per the germline V gene, CDR1 is SNHLY and CDR2 is FYNNEI. Using immunoSEQ multiplex PCR, the repertoire was profiled, and TCRdb retains in-frame clones only, with some absent. The sample includes some 15,000 clones, roughly 77% of them seen just once. The chain carries TRBV2 and TRBJ1-1, with D unclear. The receptor was derived from a human donor who received a combined kidney and bone marrow transplant. Sample: Tregs from blood, taken before the transplant. The chain's CDR3 is CASSVLPPAFF. In DNA form, the CDR3 reads TGTGCCAGCAGTGTCCTACCCCCAGCTTTCTTT. The full variable domain, rest sourced from reference TRBV2 and TRBJ1-1, is EPEVTQTPSHQVTQMGQEVILRCVPISNHLYFYWYRQILGQKVEFLVSFYNNEISEKSEIFDDQFSVERPDGSNFTLKIRSTKLEDSAMYFCASSVLPPAFFGQGTRLTVV.